The entry below gives a single T cell receptor (beta chain) sequence along with its context. The V gene end was trimmed by 3 bases and the J gene end by 7 bases; junction bases not matched to a gene: 10. The length of the CDR3 is 16 residues. The data originate from a study of T-cell memory formation after mild COVID-19. Across the study: The study found TCR clusters largely donor specific.

One entry per CDR3 protein, called by TCRdb with MiXCR from the 5' RACE reads. In the table there are about 430,000 distinct CDR3 sequences, 20% to 30% of which are singletons. This receptor was taken from an adult woman who had mild COVID-19 (a few samples of this study predate the infection). Cell type and time point are not known. This chain uses TRBV12-3 or TRBV12-4 with TRBJ2-2, with 8 bases aligning to TRBD1. Material for sequencing was PBMCs or a T cell subset sorted from them (not recorded which). The chain's CDR3 is CASSFGGTGGGGELFF. The CDR3 nucleotides are TGTGCCAGCAGTTTCGGCGGGACAGGCGGTGGCGGGGAGCTGTTTTTT.